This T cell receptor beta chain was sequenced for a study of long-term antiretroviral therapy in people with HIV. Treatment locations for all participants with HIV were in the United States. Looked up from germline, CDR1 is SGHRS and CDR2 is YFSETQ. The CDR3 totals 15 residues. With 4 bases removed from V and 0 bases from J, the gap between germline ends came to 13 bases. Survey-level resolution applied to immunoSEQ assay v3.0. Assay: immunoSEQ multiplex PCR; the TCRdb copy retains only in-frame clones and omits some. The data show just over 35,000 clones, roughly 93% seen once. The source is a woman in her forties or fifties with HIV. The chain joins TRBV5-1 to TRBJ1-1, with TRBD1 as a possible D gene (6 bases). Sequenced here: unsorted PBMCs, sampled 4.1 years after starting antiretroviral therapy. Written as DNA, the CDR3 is TGCGCCAGCAGCCTAGGGGACAACCTGAACACTGAAGCTTTCTTT. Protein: CASSLGDNLNTEAFF.